What follows describes a single T cell receptor beta chain. Its target is not known. In the original processing: Junction-only sequences without quality scores were provided by ImmunoSEQ, so filtering was different. Clones were read by immunoSEQ multiplex PCR, and TCRdb kept only the in-frame ones, dropping some. Clonal size and the V and J genes are those of that table, whereas D and trimming came from the DNA. This sample yields some 2.4 million clones, of which approximately 93% are seen a single time; about 0.39% belongs to the top ten. The source of the sample is a study of shared clonotypes between healthy human individuals. Study conclusions and caveats: It was the few donors that limited the genetic and exposure-history diversity represented.

CDR3 length: 11 residues. The ends were cut back, 7 bases at V and 5 bases at J, with 12 bases in the middle. Germline CDR1 SQVTM, CDR2 ANQGSEA. Sequences were obtained from naive CD4+ T cells from PBMCs. Regarding subset: CD45RA+ positively selected. The origin of this receptor is a young man in good health. Some clones in this sample may be carry-over from other donors' samples. V is TRBV29-1 and J is TRBJ2-7; D gene uncertain. The CDR3 nucleotides read TGCAGCGCCATCAGGTCGGACGAGCAGTACTTC. It codes for CSAIRSDEQYF.